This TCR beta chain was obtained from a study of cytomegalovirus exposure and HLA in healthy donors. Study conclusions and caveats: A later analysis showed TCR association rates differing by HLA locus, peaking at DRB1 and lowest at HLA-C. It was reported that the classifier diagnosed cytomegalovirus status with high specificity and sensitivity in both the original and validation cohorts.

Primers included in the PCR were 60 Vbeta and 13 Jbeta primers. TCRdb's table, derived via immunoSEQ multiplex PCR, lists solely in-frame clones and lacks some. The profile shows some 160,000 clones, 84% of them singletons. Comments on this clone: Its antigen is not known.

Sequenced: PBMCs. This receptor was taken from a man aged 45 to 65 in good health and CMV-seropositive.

This CDR3 reads CASSLGARQGNYGYTF. CDR3 in DNA: TGTGCCAGCAGCTTGGGGGCAAGACAGGGGAACTATGGCTACACCTTC. The V gene is TRBV5-4, the J gene TRBJ1-2, with 8 bases aligning to TRBD1. Germline-derived CDR1 and CDR2 are SGHNT and YYREEE (reference sequence). The CDR3 has 16 amino acids. J was trimmed by 2 bases and V by 0 bases; bases with no gene match: 6.